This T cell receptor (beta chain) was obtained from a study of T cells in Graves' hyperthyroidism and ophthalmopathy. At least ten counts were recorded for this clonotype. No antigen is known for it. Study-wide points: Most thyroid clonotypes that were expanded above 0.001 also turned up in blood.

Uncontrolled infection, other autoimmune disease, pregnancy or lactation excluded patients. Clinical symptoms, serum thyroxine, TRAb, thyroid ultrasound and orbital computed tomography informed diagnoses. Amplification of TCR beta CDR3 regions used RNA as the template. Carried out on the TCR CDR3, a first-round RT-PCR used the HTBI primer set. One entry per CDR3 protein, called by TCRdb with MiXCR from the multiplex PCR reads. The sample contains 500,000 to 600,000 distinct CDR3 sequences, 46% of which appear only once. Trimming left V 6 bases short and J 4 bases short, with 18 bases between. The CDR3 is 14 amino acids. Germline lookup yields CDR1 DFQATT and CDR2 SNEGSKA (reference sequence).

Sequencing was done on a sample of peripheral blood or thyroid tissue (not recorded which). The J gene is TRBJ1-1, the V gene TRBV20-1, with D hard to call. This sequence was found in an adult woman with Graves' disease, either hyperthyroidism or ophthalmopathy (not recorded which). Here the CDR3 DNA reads TGCAGTGCCGTTTTCGGGTTCGCCCCCACTGAAGCTTTCTTT. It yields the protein CSAVFGFAPTEAFF.